The rows below give T cell receptor beta chains drawn from one sample of a study of vaccination effects on CD4 cells after COVID-19. Repertoires were generated with immunoSEQ multiplex PCR, while TCRdb's copy carries only in-frame clones and drops some. Seen here are fewer than 50,000 clones, just under 85% observed once, and the top ten hold 1.5% to 2.5%. Their antigen targets remain unknown. Here the sequenced sample was CD4+ T cells from PBMCs cultured with HCoV-NL63 spike peptides, taken after COVID-19 vaccination. The receptors stem from a human donor who received a COVID-19 vaccine. Some clones in this sample may be carry-over from other donors' samples. CDR3s include the opening cysteine and the closing phenylalanine or tryptophan. The D gene is left open where the match is weak. Not every row has a clone size; where given, it reads once, few, many or a size class.

TRBJ1-2,14,-,TRBV7-3,-,CASSLTGSNYGYTF,TGTGCCAGCAGCTTAACGGGTAGTAACTATGGCTACACCTTC
TRBJ1-6,15,few,TRBV7-2,-,CASRPPTDYNSPLHF,TGTGCCAGCAGACCACCGACTGACTATAATTCACCCCTCCACTTT
TRBJ2-2,19,-,TRBV21-1,-,CASSPIPERADMNTGELFF,TGTGCCAGCAGCCCTATACCGGAGAGGGCAGATATGAACACCGGGGAGCTGTTTTTT
TRBJ2-1,17,-,TRBV5-1,TRBD2,CASSSAPRGGGANEQFF,TGCGCCAGCAGCTCAGCCCCCCGTGGCGGGGGGGCCAATGAGCAGTTCTTC
TRBJ2-5,14,-,TRBV18,TRBD1,CASSPGTVKETQYF,TGTGCCAGCTCACCAGGGACAGTAAAAGAGACCCAGTACTTC
TRBJ2-3,13,-,TRBV25-1,TRBD1,CASREGATDTQYF,TGTGCCAGCAGAGAGGGGGCGACAGATACGCAGTATTTT
TRBJ1-3,18,-,TRBV12-5,TRBD1,CASGLVIGQGASGNTIYF,TGTGCTAGTGGTTTGGTGATAGGACAGGGGGCCTCTGGAAACACCATATATTTT
TRBJ1-1,16,few,TRBV3-1/TRBV3-2,-,CASSQARVALNTEAFF,TGTGCCAGCAGCCAAGCCAGGGTTGCGCTGAACACTGAAGCTTTCTTT
TRBJ2-1,13,-,TRBV2,-,CASSETGYNEQFF,TGTGCCAGCAGTGAGACAGGCTACAATGAGCAGTTCTTC
TRBJ1-6,13,few,TRBV7-9,-,CASSPTGDSPLHF,TGTGCCAGCAGCCCCACGGGGGATTCACCCCTCCACTTT
TRBJ2-5,15,-,TRBV5-1,-,CASSPRLHQGETQYF,TGCGCCAGCAGCCCCCGTCTCCATCAAGGAGAGACCCAGTACTTC
TRBJ2-5,14,-,TRBV4-1,-,CASSRTSREETQYF,TGCGCCAGCAGCCGAACAAGCCGGGAAGAGACCCAGTACTTC
TRBJ1-3,13,-,TRBV27,-,CASRQASGNTIYF,TGTGCCAGCAGACAGGCCTCTGGAAACACCATATATTTT
TRBJ1-6,16,-,TRBV5-1,TRBD1,CASGRDTDRVDSPLHF,TGCGCCAGCGGACGTGATACAGACAGGGTTGATTCACCCCTCCACTTT
TRBJ2-5,16,-,TRBV9,TRBD1,CASSPKGQVRAETQYF,TGTGCCAGCAGCCCAAAGGGACAGGTGCGAGCAGAGACCCAGTACTTC
TRBJ1-2,14,few,TRBV7-3,-,CASSPGSSNYGYTF,TGTGCCAGCAGTCCGGGTTCCTCTAACTATGGCTACACCTTC
TRBJ1-2,14,-,TRBV5-1,TRBD1,CASSSQGQGDGYTF,TGCGCCAGCAGCTCTCAGGGACAGGGGGATGGCTACACCTTC
TRBJ2-2,16,-,TRBV7-2,TRBD1,CASSSDRGRNTGELFF,TGTGCCAGCAGCTCGGACAGGGGGCGTAACACCGGGGAGCTGTTTTTT
TRBJ2-2,14,-,TRBV18,-,CASSPLGDTGELFF,TGTGCCAGCTCACCATTGGGGGATACCGGGGAGCTGTTTTTT
TRBJ1-2,12,-,TRBV29-1,-,CSVRSGNYGYTF,TGCAGCGTTCGGTCGGGGAACTATGGCTACACCTTC
TRBJ1-4,15,few,TRBV5-8,TRBD1,CASSGGDRDGEKLFF,TGTGCCAGCAGCGGAGGGGACAGGGACGGTGAAAAACTGTTTTTT
TRBJ1-2,15,-,TRBV7-3,-,CASSPQPGGYYGYTF,TGTGCCAGCAGCCCCCAGCCCGGGGGATACTATGGCTACACCTTC
TRBJ2-1,14,-,TRBV10-1,TRBD2,CASRVSSGGGEQFF,TGCGCCAGCAGGGTGTCTAGCGGGGGGGGTGAGCAGTTCTTC
TRBJ1-5,15,-,TRBV5-1,TRBD1,CASSQGQGTNQPQHF,TGCGCCAGCAGCCAAGGACAGGGCACTAATCAGCCCCAGCATTTT
TRBJ2-2,16,-,TRBV5-1,TRBD1,CASSTLDRGDTGELFF,TGCGCCAGCAGCACCTTAGACAGGGGGGATACCGGGGAGCTGTTTTTT
TRBJ2-5,11,once,TRBV2,-,CASSFEETQYF,TGTGCCAGCAGTTTCGAGGAGACCCAGTACTTC
TRBJ2-1,16,-,TRBV6-5,TRBD1,CASSYSETGIYNEQFF,TGTGCCAGCAGTTACAGCGAGACAGGGATCTACAATGAGCAGTTCTTC
TRBJ2-5,14,once,TRBV18,TRBD2,CASSPGLGAETQYF,TGTGCCAGCTCACCAGGACTAGGTGCCGAGACCCAGTACTTC
TRBJ2-1,19,-,TRBV7-2,TRBD2,CASSFPGTSGGAGYNEQFF,TGTGCCAGCAGCTTTCCTGGGACTAGCGGGGGGGCTGGGTACAATGAGCAGTTCTTC
TRBJ1-1,14,-,TRBV3-1/TRBV3-2,TRBD1,CASSTLTGATEAFF,TGTGCCAGCAGCACCCTAACAGGGGCCACTGAAGCTTTCTTT
TRBJ1-4,16,-,TRBV5-5,-,CASSSGRTATNEKLFF,TGTGCCAGCAGCTCGGGACGGACCGCAACTAATGAAAAACTGTTTTTT
TRBJ2-5,16,-,TRBV11-3,TRBD2,CASSAGLAGAGETQYF,TGTGCCAGCAGCGCCGGGCTAGCGGGGGCTGGGGAGACCCAGTACTTC
TRBJ2-4,13,-,TRBV7-2,-,CASSSSMGNIQYF,TGTGCCAGCAGCTCTAGCATGGGAAACATTCAGTACTTC
TRBJ2-5,18,-,TRBV5-4,TRBD2,CASSLALSSGGGGETQYF,TGTGCCAGCAGCTTGGCCTTGTCTAGCGGGGGGGGAGGCGAGACCCAGTACTTC
TRBJ2-3,16,-,TRBV27,TRBD2,CASSLYGGGDSDTQYF,TGTGCCAGCAGTTTATACGGCGGGGGGGATTCAGATACGCAGTATTTT
TRBJ2-2,13,-,TRBV5-1,-,CASSLEMSGELFF,TGCGCCAGCAGCTTGGAGATGTCCGGGGAGCTGTTTTTT
TRBJ1-6,15,-,TRBV3-1/TRBV3-2,-,CASSQDLPDSKPLHF,TGTGCCAGCAGCCAAGATCTCCCAGACAGTAAACCCCTCCACTTT
TRBJ2-3,17,-,TRBV13,TRBD2,CASSLGGGGAFTDTQYF,TGTGCCAGCAGCTTAGGTGGCGGGGGGGCCTTCACAGATACGCAGTATTTT
TRBJ1-5,14,-,TRBV19,-,CASSIDRSNQPQHF,TGTGCCAGTAGTATAGACAGGAGCAATCAGCCCCAGCATTTT
TRBJ1-6,14,few,TRBV7-2,-,CASTYDWVNSPLHF,TGTGCCAGCACCTATGACTGGGTTAATTCACCCCTCCACTTT
TRBJ1-4,17,once,TRBV18,-,CASSPRTLGRPNEKLFF,TGTGCCAGCTCACCACGCACGTTGGGAAGGCCTAATGAAAAACTGTTTTTT
TRBJ1-1,14,-,TRBV6-6,-,CASSAESWVTEAFF,TGTGCCAGCAGTGCGGAGAGTTGGGTCACTGAAGCTTTCTTT
TRBJ1-1,13,-,TRBV7-2,-,CASSLDSGTEAFF,TGTGCCAGCAGCTTAGATTCGGGCACTGAAGCTTTCTTT
TRBJ2-4,14,-,TRBV4-3,TRBD1,CASSQTGTGNIQYF,TGCGCCAGCAGCCAAACAGGGACAGGAAACATTCAGTACTTC
TRBJ2-5,14,-,TRBV6-5,-,CASSYSRTAETQYF,TGTGCCAGCAGTTACTCGAGGACAGCAGAGACCCAGTACTTC
TRBJ1-6,17,-,TRBV7-2,TRBD1,CASSLGSTGGYNSPLHF,TGTGCCAGCAGCTTAGGGTCCACAGGGGGATATAATTCACCCCTCCACTTT
TRBJ1-2,12,-,TRBV9,-,CASSVGTYGYTF,TGTGCCAGCAGCGTAGGAACCTATGGCTACACCTTC